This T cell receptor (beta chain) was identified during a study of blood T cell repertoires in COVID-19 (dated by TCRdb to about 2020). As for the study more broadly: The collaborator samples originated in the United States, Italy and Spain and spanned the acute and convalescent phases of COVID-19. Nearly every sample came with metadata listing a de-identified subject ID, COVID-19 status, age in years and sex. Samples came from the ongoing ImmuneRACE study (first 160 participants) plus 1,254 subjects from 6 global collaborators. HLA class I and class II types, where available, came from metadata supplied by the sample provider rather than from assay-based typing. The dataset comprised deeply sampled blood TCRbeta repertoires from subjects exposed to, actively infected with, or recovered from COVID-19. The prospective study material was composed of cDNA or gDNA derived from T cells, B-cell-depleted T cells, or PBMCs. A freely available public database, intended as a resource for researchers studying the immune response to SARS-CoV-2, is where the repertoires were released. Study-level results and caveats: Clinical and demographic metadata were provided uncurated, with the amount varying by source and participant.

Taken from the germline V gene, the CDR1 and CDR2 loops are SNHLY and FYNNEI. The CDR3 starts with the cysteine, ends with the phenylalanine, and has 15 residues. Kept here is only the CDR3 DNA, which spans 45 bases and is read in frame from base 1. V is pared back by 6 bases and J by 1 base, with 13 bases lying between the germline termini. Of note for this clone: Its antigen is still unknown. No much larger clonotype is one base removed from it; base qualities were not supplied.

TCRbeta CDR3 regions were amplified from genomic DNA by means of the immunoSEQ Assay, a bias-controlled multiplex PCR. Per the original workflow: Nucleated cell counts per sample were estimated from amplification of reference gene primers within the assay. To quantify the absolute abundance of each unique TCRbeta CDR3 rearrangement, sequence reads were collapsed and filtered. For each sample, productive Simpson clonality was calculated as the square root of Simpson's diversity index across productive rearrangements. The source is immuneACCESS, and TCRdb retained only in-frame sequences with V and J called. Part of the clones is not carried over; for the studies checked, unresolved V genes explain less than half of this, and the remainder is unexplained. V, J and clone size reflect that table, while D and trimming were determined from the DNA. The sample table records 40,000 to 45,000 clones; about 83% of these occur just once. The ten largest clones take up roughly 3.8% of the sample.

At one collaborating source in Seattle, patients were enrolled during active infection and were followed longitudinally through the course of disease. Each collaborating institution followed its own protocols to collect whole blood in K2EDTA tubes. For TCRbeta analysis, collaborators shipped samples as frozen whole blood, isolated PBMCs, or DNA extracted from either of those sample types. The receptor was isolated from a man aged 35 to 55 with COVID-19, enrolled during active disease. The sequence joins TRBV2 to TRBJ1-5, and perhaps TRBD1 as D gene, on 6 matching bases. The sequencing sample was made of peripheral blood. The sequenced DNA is TGTGCCAGCAGGCAACAGGGCCCAAGCAATCAGCCCCAGCATTTT. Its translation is CASRQQGPSNQPQHF. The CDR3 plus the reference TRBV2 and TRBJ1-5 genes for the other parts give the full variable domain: EPEVTQTPSHQVTQMGQEVILRCVPISNHLYFYWYRQILGQKVEFLVSFYNNEISEKSEIFDDQFSVERPDGSNFTLKIRSTKLEDSAMYFCASRQQGPSNQPQHFGDGTRLSIL.